This is a list of T cell receptor beta chains from one sample in a study of T cells in Graves' hyperthyroidism and ophthalmopathy. One entry per CDR3 protein results from TCRdb running MiXCR on the multiplex PCR reads. The table has 600,000 to 850,000 distinct CDR3 sequences, approximately 19% seen once. The sequenced material came from blood. The receptor set was obtained from a woman aged 45-65 years with Graves' hyperthyroidism that later progressed to Graves' ophthalmopathy. The CDR3 runs from the conserved cysteine through the conserved F or W. Each record gives: D gene, J gene, clone size, V gene, CDR3 protein, CDR3 DNA. D genes are given only for firm matches. Size is omitted from some rows. Given values are once, few, many or a class for expanded clones.

- | TRBJ2-1 | - | TRBV5-5 | CASRPRAERPYNEQFF | TGTGCCAGCAGACCCCGGGCGGAGCGTCCCTACAATGAGCAGTTCTTC
- | TRBJ2-2 | - | TRBV5-5 | CASSLGGRDTGELFF | TGTGCCAGCAGCTTGGGGGGTAGGGACACCGGGGAGCTGTTTTTT
- | TRBJ1-5 | many | TRBV6-1 | CASRNDRISNQPQHF | TGTGCCAGCAGAAACGACAGGATTAGCAATCAGCCCCAGCATTTT
- | TRBJ1-3 | few | TRBV4-1 | CASSQQSGQPAGNTIYF | TGCGCCAGCAGCCAACAGAGCGGGCAACCCGCTGGAAACACCATATATTTT
- | TRBJ2-1 | many | TRBV3-1 | CASSQDKSSYNEQFF | TGTGCCAGCAGCCAAGATAAGAGTTCCTACAATGAGCAGTTCTTC
TRBD1 | TRBJ1-1 | many | TRBV7-2 | CASSLFYRGTEAFF | TGTGCCAGCAGCTTGTTCTACAGGGGCACTGAAGCTTTCTTT
- | TRBJ1-1 | many | TRBV12-3/TRBV12-4 | CASSFPPPTEAFF | TGTGCCAGCAGTTTCCCTCCCCCAACTGAAGCTTTCTTT
- | TRBJ1-2 | - | TRBV20-1 | CSVGGTNYGYTF | TGCAGTGTGGGGGGAACTAACTATGGCTACACCTTC
- | TRBJ1-2 | few | TRBV7-8 | CASSVYKRQDLGYGYTF | TGTGCCAGCAGCGTCTATAAAAGACAGGACCTAGGCTATGGCTACACCTTC
TRBD1 | TRBJ2-5 | many | TRBV10-2 | CASTRDRQETQYF | TGCGCCAGCACCAGGGACAGACAAGAGACCCAGTACTTC
TRBD2 | TRBJ2-1 | many | TRBV5-6 | CASSLVSSGYASYNEQFF | TGTGCCAGCAGCCTTGTGAGTAGCGGGTATGCAAGCTACAATGAGCAGTTCTTC
TRBD1 | TRBJ1-5 | - | TRBV10-3 | CAISAGTESFPQHF | TGTGCCATCAGTGCCGGGACAGAAAGCTTTCCCCAGCATTTT
- | TRBJ1-1 | once | TRBV19 | CASSIQGMAAAFF | TGTGCCAGTAGTATACAGGGGATGGCGGCGGCTTTCTTT
- | TRBJ2-3 | many | TRBV20-1 | CSARGIGGDPSTDTQYF | TGCAGTGCTAGAGGCATCGGCGGGGACCCTAGCACAGATACGCAGTATTTT
- | TRBJ2-1 | many | TRBV5-1 | CASSLVYRAISYNEQFF | TGCGCCAGCAGCTTGGTGTACAGGGCTATCTCCTACAATGAGCAGTTCTTC
- | TRBJ1-2 | many | TRBV20-1 | CSASYGRTNYGYTF | TGCAGTGCTAGTTATGGCAGGACTAACTATGGCTACACCTTC